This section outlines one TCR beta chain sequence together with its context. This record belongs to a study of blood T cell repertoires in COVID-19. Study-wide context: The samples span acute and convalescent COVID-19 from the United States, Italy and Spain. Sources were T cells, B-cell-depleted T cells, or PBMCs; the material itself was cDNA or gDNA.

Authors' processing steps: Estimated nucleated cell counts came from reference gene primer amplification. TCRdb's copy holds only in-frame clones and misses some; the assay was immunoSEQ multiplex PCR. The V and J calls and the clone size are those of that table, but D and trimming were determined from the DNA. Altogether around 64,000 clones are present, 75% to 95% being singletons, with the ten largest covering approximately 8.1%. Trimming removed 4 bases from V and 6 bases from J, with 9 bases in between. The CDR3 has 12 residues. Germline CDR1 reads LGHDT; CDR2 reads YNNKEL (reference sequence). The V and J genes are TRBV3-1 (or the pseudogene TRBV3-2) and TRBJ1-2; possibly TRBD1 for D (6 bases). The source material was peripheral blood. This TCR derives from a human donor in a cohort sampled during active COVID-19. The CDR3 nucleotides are TGTGCCAGCAGCCTAAACAGGGATGGCTACACCTTC. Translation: CASSLNRDGYTF.